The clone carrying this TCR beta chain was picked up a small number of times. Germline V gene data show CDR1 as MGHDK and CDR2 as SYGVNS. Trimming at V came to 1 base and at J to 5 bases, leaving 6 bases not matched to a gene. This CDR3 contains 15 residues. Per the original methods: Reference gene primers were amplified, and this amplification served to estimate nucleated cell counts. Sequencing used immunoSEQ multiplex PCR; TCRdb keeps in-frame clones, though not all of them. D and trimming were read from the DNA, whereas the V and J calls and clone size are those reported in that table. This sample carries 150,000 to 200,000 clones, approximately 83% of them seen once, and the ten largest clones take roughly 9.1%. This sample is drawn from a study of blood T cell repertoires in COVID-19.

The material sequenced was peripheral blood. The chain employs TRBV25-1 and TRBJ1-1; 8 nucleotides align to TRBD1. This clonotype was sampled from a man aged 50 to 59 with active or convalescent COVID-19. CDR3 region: CASSESLQGETEAFF. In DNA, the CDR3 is TGTGCCAGCAGTGAATCCTTACAGGGGGAGACTGAAGCTTTCTTT.